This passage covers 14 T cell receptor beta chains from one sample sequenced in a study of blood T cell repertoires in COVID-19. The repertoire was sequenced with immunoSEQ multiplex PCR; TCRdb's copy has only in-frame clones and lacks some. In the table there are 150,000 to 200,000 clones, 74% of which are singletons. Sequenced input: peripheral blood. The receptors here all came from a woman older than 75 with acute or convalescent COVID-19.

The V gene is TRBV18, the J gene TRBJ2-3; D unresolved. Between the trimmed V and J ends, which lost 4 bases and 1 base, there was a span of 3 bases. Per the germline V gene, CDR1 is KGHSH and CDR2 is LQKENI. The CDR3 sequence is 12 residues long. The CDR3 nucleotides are TGTGCCAGCTCACTCGGCACAGATACGCAGTATTTT. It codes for CASSLGTDTQYF.

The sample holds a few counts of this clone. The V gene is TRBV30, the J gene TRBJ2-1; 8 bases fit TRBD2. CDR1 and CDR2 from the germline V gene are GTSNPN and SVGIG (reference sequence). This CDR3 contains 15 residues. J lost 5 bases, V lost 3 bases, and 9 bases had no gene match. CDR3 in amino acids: CAWRVAGKKNNEQFF. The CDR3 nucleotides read TGTGCCTGGAGAGTAGCGGGAAAGAAAAACAATGAGCAGTTCTTC.

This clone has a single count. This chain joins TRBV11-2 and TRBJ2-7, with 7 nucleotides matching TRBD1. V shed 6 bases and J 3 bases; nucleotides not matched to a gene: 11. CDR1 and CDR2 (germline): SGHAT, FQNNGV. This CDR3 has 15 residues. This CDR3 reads CASRAPWTGLYEQYF. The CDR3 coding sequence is TGTGCCAGCAGAGCCCCCTGGACAGGCCTCTACGAGCAGTACTTC.

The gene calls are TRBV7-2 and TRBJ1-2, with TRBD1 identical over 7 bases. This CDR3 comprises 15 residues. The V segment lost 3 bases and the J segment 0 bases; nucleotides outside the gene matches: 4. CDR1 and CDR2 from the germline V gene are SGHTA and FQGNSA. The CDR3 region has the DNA TGTGCCAGCAGCTTTCAGGGGGGAGCTAACTATGGCTACACCTTC. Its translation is CASSFQGGANYGYTF.

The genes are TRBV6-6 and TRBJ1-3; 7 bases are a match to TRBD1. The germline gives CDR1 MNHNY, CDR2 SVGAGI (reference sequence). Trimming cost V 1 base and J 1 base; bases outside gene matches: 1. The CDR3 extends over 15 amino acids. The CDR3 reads CASSYYRGSGNTIYF. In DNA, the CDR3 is TGTGCCAGCAGTTACTACAGGGGTTCTGGAAACACCATATATTTT.

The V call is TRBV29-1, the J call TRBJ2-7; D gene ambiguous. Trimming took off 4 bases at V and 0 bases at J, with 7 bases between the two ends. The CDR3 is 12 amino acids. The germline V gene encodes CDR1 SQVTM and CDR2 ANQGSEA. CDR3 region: CSVAASSYEQYF. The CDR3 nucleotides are TGCAGCGTTGCCGCTAGCTCCTACGAGCAGTACTTC.

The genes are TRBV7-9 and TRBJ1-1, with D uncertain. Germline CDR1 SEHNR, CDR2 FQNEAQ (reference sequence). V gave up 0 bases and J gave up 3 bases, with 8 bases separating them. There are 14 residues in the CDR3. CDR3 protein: CASSLALEDTEAFF. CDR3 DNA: TGTGCCAGCAGCTTAGCTTTAGAGGACACTGAAGCTTTCTTT. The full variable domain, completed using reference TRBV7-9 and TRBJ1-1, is DTGVSQNPRHKITKRGQNVTFRCDPISEHNRLYWYRQTLGQGPEFLTYFQNEAQLEKSRLLSDRFSAERPKGSFSTLEIQRTEQGDSAMYLCASSLALEDTEAFFGQGTRLTVV.

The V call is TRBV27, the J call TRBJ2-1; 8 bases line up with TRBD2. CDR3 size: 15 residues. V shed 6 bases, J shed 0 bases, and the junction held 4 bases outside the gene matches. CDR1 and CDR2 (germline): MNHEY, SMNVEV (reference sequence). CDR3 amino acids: CASSKSGSSYNEQFF. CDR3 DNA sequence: TGTGCCAGCAGCAAAAGCGGGAGCTCCTACAATGAGCAGTTCTTC.

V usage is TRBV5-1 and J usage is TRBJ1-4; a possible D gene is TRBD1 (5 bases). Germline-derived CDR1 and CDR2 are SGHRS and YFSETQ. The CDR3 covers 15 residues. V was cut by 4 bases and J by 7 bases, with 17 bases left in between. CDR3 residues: CASSLTGQGGEKLFF. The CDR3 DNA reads TGCGCCAGCAGCCTGACCGGCCAGGGTGGTGAAAAACTGTTTTTT.

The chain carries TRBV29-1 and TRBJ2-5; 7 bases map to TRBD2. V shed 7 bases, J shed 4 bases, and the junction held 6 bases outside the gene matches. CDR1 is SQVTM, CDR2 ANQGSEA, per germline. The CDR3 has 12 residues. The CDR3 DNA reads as TGCAGCGGCAGAGCTAGCGGAGAGACCCAGTACTTC. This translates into CSGRASGETQYF.

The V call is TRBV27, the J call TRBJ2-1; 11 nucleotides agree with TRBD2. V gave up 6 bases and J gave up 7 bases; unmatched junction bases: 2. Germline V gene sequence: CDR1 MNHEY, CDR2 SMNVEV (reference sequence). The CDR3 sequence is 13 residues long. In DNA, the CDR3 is TGTGCCAGCAGAGTAGCGGGAGGGAATGAGCAGTTCTTC. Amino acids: CASRVAGGNEQFF.

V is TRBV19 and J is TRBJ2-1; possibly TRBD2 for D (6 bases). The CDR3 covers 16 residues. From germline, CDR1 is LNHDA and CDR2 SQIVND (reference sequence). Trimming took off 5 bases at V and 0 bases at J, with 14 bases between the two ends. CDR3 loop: CASSGIAAGSYNEQFF. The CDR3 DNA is TGTGCCAGTAGTGGGATAGCGGCCGGCTCCTACAATGAGCAGTTCTTC.

DNA for the CDR3: TGTGCCAGCAGGGCAACAGGGGGCTCCTGGGGCTACACCTTC. Its protein product is CASRATGGSWGYTF. The chain couples TRBV28 to TRBJ1-2; 9 bases align to TRBD1. Germline V gene data show CDR1 as MDHEN and CDR2 as SYDVKM. With V trimmed by 6 bases and J by 8 bases, 10 bases remained unmatched. CDR3 length: 14 amino acids.

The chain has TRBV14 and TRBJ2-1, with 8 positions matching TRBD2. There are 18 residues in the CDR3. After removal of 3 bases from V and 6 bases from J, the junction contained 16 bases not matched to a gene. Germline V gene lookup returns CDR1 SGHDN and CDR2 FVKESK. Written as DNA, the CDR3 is TGTGCCAGCAGCCAGGCGATAGGTGAGAGCGGGAGAGTCAATGAGCAGTTCTTC. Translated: CASSQAIGESGRVNEQFF.